Each of the 17 T cell receptor beta chains below was sequenced from the same sample in a study of blood T cells in healthy people across ages. Sample-barcoded 5' priming and a J-beta primer mix drove a second PCR of roughly 7 to 11 cycles. TCRdb re-derived calls from the 5' RACE reads in MiXCR, one entry per CDR3 protein. The repertoire includes about 670,000 distinct CDR3 sequences, 40% to 45% of them detected once, and roughly 30% sits in the top ten. Sequences were obtained from blood. The receptors here all came from an elderly man in good health.

To note about this clonotype: A read error is possible here, since a much larger clone lies one base away. The chain uses TRBV7-2 and TRBJ2-5; TRBD2 is a possible D gene (6 bases). V lost 5 bases and J 0 bases, leaving 16 bases between the germline ends. The CDR3 is made up of 16 amino acids. Per germline, CDR1 SGHTA and CDR2 FQGNSA. The CDR3 here is CASSPNPEGNQETQYF. CDR3 DNA: TGTGCCAGCAGCCCCAATCCGGAGGGGAACCAAGAGACCCAGTACTTC.

Ten or more counts support this clonotype. At one boundary the junction diverges from the germline segment, which might be a read error. V usage is TRBV4-3 and J usage is TRBJ1-2, with 8 bases fitting TRBD1. CDR1 is LGHNA and CDR2 is YSLEER in the germline V gene. The CDR3 is made up of 13 amino acids. This chain's CDR3 is CASSPQGDYGYTF. The CDR3 nucleotides are TGTGCCAGCAGCCCACAGGGGGACTATGGCTACACCTTC.

As regards this clonotype: Sequence at one end of the junction differs from germline and may be a read error. The chain carries TRBV28 and TRBJ2-5; 14 bases match TRBD2. Germline-derived CDR1 and CDR2 are MDHEN and SYDVKM. The CDR3 has 17 amino acids. The CDR3 DNA sequence: TGTGCCAGCAGCCAACTGGGACTAGCGGGGGACCATGAGACCCAGTACTTC. It codes for CASSQLGLAGDHETQYF. Drawing the rest from reference TRBV28 and TRBJ2-5, the complete variable domain is DVKVTQSSRYLVKRTGEKVFLECVQDMDHENMFWYRQDPGLGLRLIYFSYDVKMKEKGDIPEGYSVSREKKERFSLILESASTNQTSMYLCASSQLGLAGDHETQYFGPGTRLLVL.

Of note for this clonotype: Compared with germline, one end of the junction differs, possibly owing to a read error. V usage is TRBV5-1 and J usage is TRBJ1-6, with D perhaps TRBD1 (5 bases). From germline, CDR1 is SGHRS and CDR2 YFSETQ. The CDR3 extends over 13 amino acids. The CDR3 DNA reads as TGTGCCAGCAGCTTGGAGGGGCCGTCACCCCTCCACTTT. Its translation is CASSLEGPSPLHF.

The J gene is TRBJ2-1, the V gene TRBV4-3; D possibly matches TRBD1 or TRBD2 (5 bases each). In germline, CDR1 is LGHNA, CDR2 YSLEER. This CDR3 is built from 18 residues. The V and J ends lost 0 bases and 0 bases respectively, with 15 bases between them. This CDR3 is CASSQDWAGTGSYNEQFF. In DNA, the CDR3 is TGCGCCAGCAGCCAAGATTGGGCAGGGACGGGCTCCTACAATGAGCAGTTCTTC.

The V call is TRBV3-1, the J call TRBJ2-4; a weak D match, TRBD1 (8 bases). The J call may not be correct, given that the DNA end is closer to TRBJ2-7. The CDR3 has 15 amino acids. The germline V gene encodes CDR1 LGHDT and CDR2 YNNKEL (reference sequence). The CDR3 sequence: CASRKAQGGSYEQYF. The CDR3 DNA is TGTGCCAGCAGGAAGGCACAGGGGGGGTCCTACGAGCAGTACTTC.

The genes are TRBV12-3 or TRBV12-4 and TRBJ1-1; 7 nucleotides match TRBD1. CDR3 length: 17 residues. V lost 4 bases and J lost 1; bases outside the gene matches: 12. In nucleotides, the CDR3 is TGTGCCAGCAGTTCGGGACAGAGGGGAGGGAGGAACACTGAAGCTTTCTTT. Its protein product is CASSSGQRGGRNTEAFF.

The chain employs TRBV5-8 and TRBJ2-1; D might be TRBD1 (6 bases). This CDR3 has 16 residues. The germline V gene has CDR1 SGHTS and CDR2 YDEGEE. The V and J ends lost 3 bases and 0 bases respectively, with 13 bases between them. The chain's CDR3 is CASSYWTAASYNEQFF. The CDR3 bases are TGTGCCAGCAGCTATTGGACAGCTGCCTCCTACAATGAGCAGTTCTTC.

About this clonotype: At one end, the junction sequence differs from germline, possibly due to a read error. The genes are TRBV9 and TRBJ2-7, with D tentatively TRBD1 (6 bases). CDR1 SGDLS and CDR2 YYNGEE come from the germline V gene. This CDR3 region has 16 residues. The CDR3 loop is CASSVEPRGPGSEQYF. The CDR3 nucleotides are TGTGCCAGCAGTGTAGAACCCAGGGGCCCCGGTTCGGAGCAGTACTTC.

The sample holds a few counts of this clonotype. The chain is built from TRBV6-5 and TRBJ1-1, with a possible D match to TRBD1 (6 bases). The V end lost 6 bases, the J end lost 1 base, and 15 bases lay between the germline ends. The CDR3 length is 15 residues. Germline values: CDR1 MNHEY, CDR2 SVGAGI. The CDR3 loop reads CASSVMDSANTEAFF. In nucleotides, the CDR3 is TGTGCCAGCAGCGTTATGGACAGCGCGAACACTGAAGCTTTCTTT.

There are many counts of this clonotype. J is TRBJ2-7 and V is TRBV20-1; TRBD2 aligns across 12 bases. The CDR3 runs 18 residues. The germline gives CDR1 DFQATT, CDR2 SNEGSKA (reference sequence). V lost 6 bases to trimming and J lost 2 bases; unmatched junction nucleotides: 17. The CDR3 sequence is CSATPGTSGLYNAYEQYF. CDR3 sequence (DNA): TGCAGTGCCACGCCCGGGACTAGCGGGTTGTACAATGCCTACGAGCAGTACTTC.

This chain links TRBV7-9 with TRBJ2-7; TRBD1 agrees at 12 bases. The J call could be wrong; TRBJ2-5 is a better fit for the DNA end. Germline CDR1 is SEHNR and CDR2 is FQNEAQ (reference sequence). The CDR3 is 15 amino acids. The CDR3 spells CASSLGTGGMETQYF. As DNA, the CDR3 is TGTGCCAGCAGCTTGGGGACAGGGGGCATGGAGACCCAGTACTTC.

The rearrangement links TRBV6-2 or TRBV6-3 to TRBJ2-1, with 13 bases matching TRBD2. Germline V gene lookup returns CDR1 MNHEY and CDR2 SVGEGT. Trimming took 2 bases from V and 0 from J; bases not matched to a gene: 4. The length of the CDR3 is 18 residues. The CDR3 coding sequence is TGTGCCAGCAGTTACCCCGGACTAGCGGGGGTCTCCTACAATGAGCAGTTCTTC. It yields the protein CASSYPGLAGVSYNEQFF.

This clonotype was detected a few times. The gene calls are TRBV10-3 and TRBJ2-7, with 9 positions matching TRBD1. CDR3 length: 14 amino acids. V lost 6 bases, J lost 7 bases, and 10 bases stayed unmatched. The germline V gene has CDR1 ENHRY and CDR2 SYGVKD. For the CDR3, the DNA is TGTGCCATCAGCCCGGGACAGGGAAGTCGGGAGCAGTACTTC. Translation gives CAISPGQGSREQYF.

This clonotype was seen more than once but under ten times. The chain uses TRBV4-1 and TRBJ2-4; 8 nucleotides match TRBD1. The length of the CDR3 is 17 residues. The V gene end was trimmed by 4 bases and the J gene end by 1 base; junction bases not matched to a gene: 9. In germline, CDR1 is MGHRA, CDR2 YSYEKL. CDR3 protein: CASSLPGQALAKNIQYF. CDR3 sequence (DNA): TGCGCCAGCAGCCTCCCGGGACAGGCCCTCGCCAAAAACATTCAGTACTTC.

The chain carries TRBV11-3 and TRBJ2-1, with TRBD2 as a possible D gene (6 bases). V shed 3 bases and J shed 9 bases, with 15 bases lying between them. The CDR3 sequence is 14 residues long. The germline V gene encodes CDR1 SGHNT and CDR2 YENEEA. This CDR3 reads CASSLGVGAGEQFF. The CDR3 bases are TGTGCCAGCAGCTTGGGTGTAGGAGCGGGTGAGCAGTTCTTC.

This chain joins TRBV5-1 and TRBJ1-4; D is unclear. This CDR3 has 17 amino acids. V lost 0 bases and J 0 bases, leaving 12 bases between the germline ends. Germline V gene sequence: CDR1 SGHRS, CDR2 YFSETQ. In nucleotides, the CDR3 is TGCGCCAGCAGCTTGGGGGTAGGACGATCAACTAATGAAAAACTGTTTTTT. Translated: CASSLGVGRSTNEKLFF.